A single sample gave rise to the 21 T cell receptor beta chains below, sequenced in a study of cytomegalovirus exposure and HLA in healthy donors. A multiplex PCR was run with 60 Vbeta primers and 13 Jbeta primers. The method was immunoSEQ multiplex PCR; TCRdb's version includes in-frame clones alone and lacks a portion of them. Of roughly 100,000 clones detected, roughly three quarters appear once; the ten largest clones hold roughly 1.7%. The material sequenced was PBMCs. These receptors came from a woman in her forties in good health and CMV-seronegative.

The rearrangement uses TRBV28 and TRBJ2-1; 11 positions agree with TRBD1. Losses at the gene ends were 6 bases for V and 7 bases for J; bases not matched to a gene: 2. This CDR3 region has 13 residues. Germline V gives CDR1 MDHEN, CDR2 SYDVKM. CDR3 region: CASRDRGRNEQFF. Here the CDR3 DNA reads TGTGCCAGCAGGGACAGGGGGCGAAATGAGCAGTTCTTC.

The chain employs TRBV11-2 and TRBJ2-5, with 7 bases identical to TRBD2. This CDR3 is built from 13 residues. The germline CDR1 and CDR2 sequences are SGHAT and FQNNGV. The V and J ends lost 1 base and 5 bases, in that order; junction bases with no gene match: 1. The CDR3 loop is CASSLGGGETQYF. The DNA for the CDR3 is TGTGCCAGCAGCTTAGGGGGAGGGGAGACCCAGTACTTC.

The rearrangement joins TRBV18 to TRBJ2-2, with 9 bases matching TRBD2. V lost 10 bases and J lost 7; bases outside the gene matches: 13. Germline CDR1 is KGHSH and CDR2 is LQKENI. This CDR3 has 15 residues. CDR3 protein: CATSPAGGSLGELFF. The CDR3, as DNA: TGTGCCACCTCCCCAGCGGGAGGTAGTCTCGGGGAGCTGTTTTTT. Complete variable domain (other parts from reference TRBV18 and TRBJ2-2): NAGVMQNPRHLVRRRGQEARLRCSPMKGHSHVYWYRQLPEEGLKFMVYLQKENIIDESGMPKERFSAEFPKEGPSILRIQQVVRGDSAAYFCATSPAGGSLGELFFGEGSRLTVL.

The chain uses TRBV27 and TRBJ2-1; 7 positions match TRBD2. Germline lookup yields CDR1 MNHEY and CDR2 SMNVEV (reference sequence). The CDR3 is 15 amino acids. The junction had 3 bases not matched to a gene; V was cut back by 4 bases and J by 0 bases. The CDR3 DNA is TGTGCCAGCAGTTCTAGCGGAAGCTCCTACAATGAGCAGTTCTTC. Protein sequence: CASSSSGSSYNEQFF.

This rearrangement joins TRBV9 to TRBJ2-1; TRBD2 matches 8 bases. The CDR3 has 15 residues. With V trimmed by 2 bases and J by 4 bases, 5 bases remained unmatched. Germline assignment: CDR1 SGDLS and CDR2 YYNGEE. The CDR3 reads CASSVSGGLYNEQFF. CDR3 bases: TGTGCCAGCAGCGTCAGCGGGGGACTTTACAATGAGCAGTTCTTC. The complete variable domain, with remaining parts taken from reference TRBV9 and TRBJ2-1, reads DSGVTQTPKHLITATGQRVTLRCSPRSGDLSVYWYQQSLDQGLQFLIQYYNGEERAKGNILERFSAQQFPDLHSELNLSSLELGDSALYFCASSVSGGLYNEQFFGPGTRLTVL.

V is TRBV28 and J is TRBJ1-3; D call uncertain. V was cut by 8 bases and J by 9 bases, with 14 bases left in between. Germline loops: CDR1 MDHEN, CDR2 SYDVKM. The CDR3 runs to 12 residues. The CDR3 region is CASQGARGTIYF. DNA of the CDR3: TGTGCCAGCCAAGGCGCCCGGGGCACCATATATTTT.

This CDR3 reads CASRAGTSGTYEQYF. The CDR3 DNA sequence: TGTGCCAGCAGGGCCGGGACTAGCGGTACCTACGAGCAGTACTTC. This chain uses TRBV28 with TRBJ2-7; 11 nucleotides align to TRBD2. Germline CDR1 MDHEN, CDR2 SYDVKM. V lost 6 bases to trimming and J lost 2 bases; unmatched junction nucleotides: 6. The CDR3 contains 15 residues.

This chain joins TRBV16 and TRBJ1-1; a weak D match, TRBD1 (5 bases). The germline V and J ends were trimmed by 4 bases and 3 bases, with 15 bases remaining between them. Germline loops: CDR1 KGHSY, CDR2 FQNENV. The length of the CDR3 is 15 residues. The DNA of the CDR3 is TGTGCCAGCAGCCCGACTGACCAAGGGGACACTGAAGCTTTCTTT. Its protein product is CASSPTDQGDTEAFF.

This chain joins TRBV5-5 and TRBJ1-1; no firm D call. Trimming cost V 0 bases and J 11 bases, with 11 bases left between them. CDR1 is SGHKS, CDR2 YYEKEE, per germline (reference sequence). This CDR3 is 12 amino acids long. CDR3 protein: CASSLDRQRAFF. The CDR3 nucleotides are TGTGCCAGCAGCTTGGATCGGCAGCGGGCTTTCTTT.

This clone was observed once. This chain links TRBV6-6 with TRBJ2-7; D may be TRBD2 (5 bases). Germline assignment: CDR1 MNHNY and CDR2 SVGAGI (reference sequence). This CDR3 is 12 amino acids long. Trimming removed 6 bases from V and 4 bases from J, with 10 bases in between. Here the CDR3 DNA reads TGTGCCAGCAGGATCAGAGGGTACGAGCAGTACTTC. It yields the protein CASRIRGYEQYF.

The chain employs TRBV28 and TRBJ2-7, with 16 bases fitting TRBD2. The CDR3 contains 18 residues. Germline CDR1 and CDR2: MDHEN and SYDVKM. Germline trimming cut 4 bases from V and 3 bases from J; bases unmatched to any gene: 9. CDR3 bases: TGTGCCAGCAGTTCGCCGGGACTAGCGGGAGGGCCGTACTACGAGCAGTACTTC. Translating gives CASSSPGLAGGPYYEQYF.

V usage is TRBV27 and J usage is TRBJ2-7; perhaps TRBD2 as D (5 bases). The CDR3 is 15 residues long. V lost 4 bases and J 2 bases, leaving 15 bases between the germline ends. The germline V gene has CDR1 MNHEY and CDR2 SMNVEV (reference sequence). The CDR3 sequence is CASSSRFSGAYEQYF. CDR3 DNA: TGTGCCAGCAGTTCCAGGTTCTCCGGGGCCTACGAGCAGTACTTC.

The V gene is TRBV7-2, the J gene TRBJ2-6; D not resolved. This CDR3 spans 14 amino acids. CDR1 and CDR2 (germline): SGHTA, FQGNSA. Trimming took 0 bases from V and 4 from J, leaving 4 bases between them. In DNA, the CDR3 is TGTGCCAGCAGCTTAGCCCCAGGGGCCAACGTCCTGACTTTC. This encodes CASSLAPGANVLTF.

This chain joins TRBV18 and TRBJ1-1, with TRBD1 matching over 7 bases. The CDR3 loop spans 13 amino acids. J gave up 5 bases and V 4 bases, and 4 bases lay outside the gene matches. CDR1 is KGHSH and CDR2 is LQKENI in the germline V gene. CDR3 sequence: CASSQAGGTEAFF. Here the CDR3 DNA reads TGTGCCAGCTCACAGGCAGGGGGAACTGAAGCTTTCTTT.

This clone was recorded a few times. CDR3 residues: CASSSGGPITEAFF. In nucleotides, the CDR3 is TGTGCCAGCAGCTCGGGGGGGCCGATCACTGAAGCTTTCTTT. This chain joins TRBV7-9 and TRBJ1-1; possibly TRBD1 for D (6 bases). The length of the CDR3 is 14 residues. Germline loops: CDR1 SEHNR, CDR2 FQNEAQ (reference sequence). Trimming stripped 4 bases from V and 4 bases from J, with 13 bases between. Together with reference TRBV7-9 and TRBJ1-1, the CDR3 gives the full variable domain: DTGVSQNPRHKITKRGQNVTFRCDPISEHNRLYWYRQTLGQGPEFLTYFQNEAQLEKSRLLSDRFSAERPKGSFSTLEIQRTEQGDSAMYLCASSSGGPITEAFFGQGTRLTVV.

The chain couples TRBV5-1 to TRBJ1-1; D is possibly TRBD1 (5 bases). The CDR3 has 14 residues. Per germline, CDR1 SGHRS and CDR2 YFSETQ. Between the trimmed V and J ends, which lost 1 base and 1 base, there was a span of 8 bases. Here the CDR3 reads CASSLTQGNTEAFF. As DNA, the CDR3 is TGCGCCAGCAGCTTGACCCAGGGGAACACTGAAGCTTTCTTT.

The CDR3: CASSLLPGAGELFF. CDR3 DNA sequence: TGTGCCAGCAGTTTGTTGCCCGGGGCCGGGGAGCTGTTTTTT. V is TRBV28 and J is TRBJ2-2, with D possibly matching TRBD2 (5 bases). The CDR3 length is 14 residues. The V end lost 3 bases, the J end lost 6 bases, and 11 bases lay between the germline ends. CDR1 is MDHEN and CDR2 is SYDVKM in the germline V gene. The whole variable domain, remainder taken from reference TRBV28 and TRBJ2-2, is DVKVTQSSRYLVKRTGEKVFLECVQDMDHENMFWYRQDPGLGLRLIYFSYDVKMKEKGDIPEGYSVSREKKERFSLILESASTNQTSMYLCASSLLPGAGELFFGEGSRLTVL.

The V gene is TRBV28, the J gene TRBJ1-1, with D maybe TRBD1 (5 bases). Germline V gene sequence: CDR1 MDHEN, CDR2 SYDVKM. The V end was cut by 6 bases, the J end by 12 bases, with 14 bases between. This CDR3 spans 11 amino acids. The CDR3 DNA follows: TGTGCCAGCAGAGTTCAGGGTAGGTCTTTCTTT. Translated: CASRVQGRSFF.

The CDR3 spells CASSSQGNTEAFF. The CDR3 DNA is TGTGCCAGCAGCTCACAGGGAAACACTGAAGCTTTCTTT. This chain connects TRBV5-4 to TRBJ1-1; perhaps TRBD1 as D (6 bases). CDR3 size: 13 residues. CDR1 SGHNT and CDR2 YYREEE come from the germline V gene (reference sequence). V dropped 3 bases and J dropped 2 bases, with 8 bases sitting between them.

The V gene is TRBV6-4, the J gene TRBJ1-1, with D uncertain. The germline V and J ends were trimmed by 4 bases and 7 bases, with 10 bases remaining between them. Looked up from germline, CDR1 is MRHNA and CDR2 is SNTAGT. This CDR3 is 12 amino acids long. CDR3 in amino acids: CASSVMRFEAFF. In DNA, the CDR3 is TGTGCCAGCAGTGTAATGAGGTTTGAAGCTTTCTTT.

This chain links TRBV25-1 with TRBJ2-2; D may be TRBD2 (6 bases). This CDR3 contains 16 residues. Per the germline V gene, CDR1 is MGHDK and CDR2 is SYGVNS. Trimming shortened V by 1 base and J by 0 bases, and 9 bases separated the two germline ends. The CDR3 sequence is CASSELRTTNTGELFF. Here the CDR3 DNA reads TGTGCCAGCAGTGAATTAAGGACTACGAACACCGGGGAGCTGTTTTTT.